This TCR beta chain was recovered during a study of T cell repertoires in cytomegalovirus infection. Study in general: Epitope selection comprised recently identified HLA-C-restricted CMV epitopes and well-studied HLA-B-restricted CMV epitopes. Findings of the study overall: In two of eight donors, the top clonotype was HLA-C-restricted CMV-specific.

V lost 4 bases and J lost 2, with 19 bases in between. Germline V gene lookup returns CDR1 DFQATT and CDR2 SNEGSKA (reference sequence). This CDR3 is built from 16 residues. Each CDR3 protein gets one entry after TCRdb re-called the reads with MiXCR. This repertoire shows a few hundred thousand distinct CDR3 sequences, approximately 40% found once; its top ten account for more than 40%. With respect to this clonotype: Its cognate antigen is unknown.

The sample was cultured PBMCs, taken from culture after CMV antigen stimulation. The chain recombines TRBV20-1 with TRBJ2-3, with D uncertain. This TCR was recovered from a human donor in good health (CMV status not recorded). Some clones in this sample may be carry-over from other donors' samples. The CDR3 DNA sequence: TGCAGTGCTACTGAATATCGCGATGGGTACACAGATACGCAGTATTTT. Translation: CSATEYRDGYTDTQYF.